These 2 T cell receptor beta chains were sequenced from one sample in a study of cytomegalovirus exposure and HLA in healthy donors. It was with 60 Vbeta and 13 Jbeta primers that the PCR ran. Here immunoSEQ multiplex PCR was the method, and the copy in TCRdb shows in-frame clones only, minus some. The repertoire holds about 98,000 clones, with around two thirds as singletons. Sequencing input: PBMCs. Receptors originate from a male donor in good health and CMV-seronegative.

The sample holds a few counts of this clone. The chain joins TRBV4-3 to TRBJ2-5; TRBD2 aligns across 9 bases. The germline V gene encodes CDR1 LGHNA and CDR2 YSLEER. J gave up 2 bases and V 1 base, and 2 bases lay outside the gene matches. The CDR3 extends over 15 amino acids. The CDR3 sequence: CASSQGLAEQETQYF. Written as DNA, the CDR3 is TGCGCCAGCAGCCAAGGACTAGCGGAACAAGAGACCCAGTACTTC.

The chain has TRBV6-1 and TRBJ2-5, with 11 bases aligning to TRBD2. The J call may be incorrect, as the DNA end agrees better with TRBJ2-7. The CDR3 extends over 13 amino acids. Germline V lookup: CDR1 MNHNS, CDR2 SASEGT. The CDR3 loop reads CASSVAGGDEQYF. The CDR3 nucleotides are TGTGCCAGCAGCGTAGCGGGAGGGGACGAGCAGTACTTC.